This T cell receptor beta chain stems from a study of vaccination and CD4 T cells after COVID-19. Regarding the study as a whole: Median SARS-CoV-2-reactive clonotypes rose from about 22 to 38, not significantly.

V shed 6 bases and J shed 3 bases, with 20 bases lying between them. Germline CDR1 reads LNHDA; CDR2 reads SQIVND (reference sequence). The CDR3 has 16 residues. Cultured CD4+ T cell DNA underwent sequencing with the Oncomine TCR Beta short-read assay. Via MiXCR, TCRdb re-called the PCR reads, giving one row per CDR3 protein. The repertoire holds about 24,000 distinct CDR3 sequences, about 60% seen once, with 6.5% to 8% in the top ten. On this clonotype itself: Its antigen is not known.

The treatment is: approximately 9-day PBMC culture with coronavirus spike peptide pools or control peptides (ViraFEST assay). Expansion of antigen-specific T cells with peptide pools by ViraFEST preceded sequencing of TCRs. Sequencing was carried out using CD4+ T cells from blood, cultured in vitro. This receptor was taken from a human donor who had recovered from COVID-19. The chain joins TRBV19 to TRBJ1-1, with a weak D call TRBD1 (5 bases). The CDR3 protein is CASREPGGARDTEAFF. CDR3 DNA sequence: TGTGCCAGTAGGGAACCAGGTGGGGCAAGGGACACTGAAGCTTTCTTT. The variable domain in full, with the rest retrieved from reference TRBV19 and TRBJ1-1, is DGGITQSPKYLFRKEGQNVTLSCEQNLNHDAMYWYRQDPGQGLRLIYYSQIVNDFQKGDIAEGYSVSREKKESFPLTVTSAQKNPTAFYLCASREPGGARDTEAFFGQGTRLTVV.